A selection of T cell receptor beta chains follows, all from one sample in a study of blood T cells in healthy people across ages. TCRdb ran MiXCR on the 5' RACE reads and lists one entry per CDR3 protein. The data hold about 1.7 million distinct CDR3 sequences, with 25% to 30% observed a single time. Material: blood. These receptor sequences come from a woman aged 25 to 39 in good health. The CDR3 runs from the conserved cysteine through the conserved F or W. A D gene is named only where the DNA matches it firmly. Size values are once, few and many counts, or a class for expanded clones, and some rows have none.

CDR3nt	CDR3aa	v_gene	j_gene	abundance	d_gene
TGTGCCTGGAGTACCGTACAAGGAGGGACCCAGTACTTC	CAWSTVQGGTQYF	TRBV30	TRBJ2-5	-	-
TGTGCCAGCAGTAGGGACCCAAAGGTCCACGAGCAGTACTTC	CASSRDPKVHEQYF	TRBV6-5	TRBJ2-7	few	-
TGCGCCAGCAGTGAGAGACGGGACTATGGCTACACCTTC	CASSERRDYGYTF	TRBV10-1	TRBJ1-2	-	-
TGTGCCAGCAGTTCCAGCCGACAGGAGACGTGGACAGATACGCAGTATTTT	CASSSSRQETWTDTQYF	TRBV28	TRBJ2-3	-	-
TGTGCCAGCAGTTACGGGACAGGACGGTACGAGCAGTACTTC	CASSYGTGRYEQYF	TRBV6-5	TRBJ2-7	many	TRBD1
TGTGCCAGCACACAGGGGGGGCCGATTATAACAGATACGCAGTATTTT	CASTQGGPIITDTQYF	TRBV7-6	TRBJ2-3	-	-
TGTGCCAGTAGTACCGGGACAGGGGGCGCCTATGGCTACACCTTC	CASSTGTGGAYGYTF	TRBV19	TRBJ1-2	-	TRBD1
TGCAGTGCTAAACGACTAGCGGCACAAGAGACCCAGTACTTC	CSAKRLAAQETQYF	TRBV20-1	TRBJ2-5	-	TRBD2
TGTGCCAGCAGCTTCACCGGGAGGCGAGATACGCAGTATTTT	CASSFTGRRDTQYF	TRBV7-2	TRBJ2-3	few	TRBD2
TGCAGTGCTCTCAGGGCGGTGGGGGGAACTACCTACGAGCAGTACTTC	CSALRAVGGTTYEQYF	TRBV20-1	TRBJ2-7	few	-
TGTGCCACCAGTGATCCCCGGACAGGGGAGACCCAGTACTTC	CATSDPRTGETQYF	TRBV24-1	TRBJ2-5	once	TRBD1